This TCR beta chain was documented in a study of patients and donors after allogeneic stem cell transplantation. MiXCR, run by TCRdb on the RT-PCR reads, gives a single entry per CDR3 protein. Of 160,000 or so distinct CDR3 sequences listed, roughly 22% are singletons. The junction had 8 bases not matched to a gene; V was cut back by 5 bases and J by 4 bases. CDR1 and CDR2 from the germline V gene are LGHDT and YNNKEL (reference sequence). The CDR3 runs to 15 residues. The chain carries TRBV3-1 and TRBJ2-5; 9 bases map to TRBD1. The TCR was taken from a human donor who was either an allogeneic HSCT recipient or a stem cell or donor lymphocyte infusion donor (not recorded which). It is not recorded whose cells these are; they may come from a transplant donor. Sequenced input: blood, either unsorted or a sorted T cell fraction (not recorded which). CDR3 loop: CASSVSPGQGETQYF. As DNA, the CDR3 is TGTGCCAGCAGCGTATCTCCGGGACAGGGAGAGACCCAGTACTTC.